This T cell receptor (beta chain) was recovered during a study of a mutant IDH1 vaccine in newly diagnosed glioma. Study as a whole: It was radiotherapy, temozolomide, or both that patients received previously, with most receiving both. Week 35 was safety follow-up visit V12; week 47 was end-of-study visit V13.

TCRdb keeps only in-frame clones here, not all; method: immunoSEQ multiplex PCR. Of tens of thousands of clones in the sample, roughly 77% are singletons; the top ten hold approximately 5%. As to time point: week 47, end of study. Doses of 300 ug of mutant IDH1 20-mer peptide were given with topical imiquimod. In weeks 1, 3, 5, 7, 11, 15, 19 and 23, patients were vaccinated. In the case of this clone: No antigen is known for it.

Notes on the study in general: Vaccine-induced responses were seen in approximately 93% of patients, spanning several MHC alleles.

Looked up from germline, CDR1 is LNHDA and CDR2 is SQIVND (reference sequence). This CDR3 spans 16 amino acids. Deletions cut 6 bases from V and 0 bases from J, with 14 bases between. V is TRBV19 and J is TRBJ1-4; D is unresolved. The sequence derives from a man in his forties with glioma. This specimen consisted of PBMCs, obtained from a glioma patient whose treatment included an IDH1 peptide vaccine. CDR3 in amino acids: CASSHVTVATNEKLFF. CDR3 coding DNA: TGTGCCAGTAGCCACGTTACAGTTGCAACTAATGAAAAACTGTTTTTT.